A single T cell receptor beta chain is shown here with its context. The antigen it binds to is not known. No much larger clonotype is one base removed from it; base qualities were not supplied. TCRbeta CDR3 regions were amplified from genomic DNA using the immunoSEQ Assay, a bias-controlled multiplex PCR. Concerning the study's data processing: Within the assay, amplification of reference gene primers was used to estimate how many nucleated cells each sample contained. To quantify the absolute abundance of each unique TCRbeta CDR3 rearrangement, sequence reads were collapsed and filtered. Productive Simpson clonality was computed per sample as the square root of Simpson's diversity index over productive rearrangements. TCRdb took this table from immuneACCESS and kept in-frame rearrangements with V and J called. Such tables lack part of the clones; where checked against another copy, unresolved V genes explain under half of the gap, and the rest is unexplained. V, J and clone size reflect that table, while D and trimming were determined from the DNA. Present in this sample are a few hundred thousand clones, roughly 84% of which were seen just once. The ten biggest clones cover about 1.5% of the sample.

This sample stems from a study of blood T cell repertoires in COVID-19 (dated by TCRdb to 2018 to 2021). Background on the whole study: Samples from collaborators originated in the United States, Italy and Spain and spanned both the acute and convalescent phases of COVID-19. The prospective study material was composed of cDNA or gDNA derived from T cells, B-cell-depleted T cells, or PBMCs. The dataset comprised deeply sampled blood TCRbeta repertoires from subjects exposed to, actively infected with, or recovered from COVID-19. The repertoires were released in a freely available public database meant as a resource for research on the immune response to SARS-CoV-2. The samples were drawn from two sources: the first 160 participants of the ongoing ImmuneRACE study, and 1,000 to 1,500 subjects contributed by 6 global collaborators. A de-identified subject ID, COVID-19 status, age in years and sex were almost always included in the sample metadata. Where available, HLA class I and class II types were obtained from metadata supplied by the sample provider rather than from assay-based typing. Overall study outcomes, separate from this receptor: Clinical and demographic metadata were provided uncurated, with the amount varying by source and participant.

Samples from volunteer blood donors who had recovered from COVID-19 were contributed by a second Seattle source. The collaborating institutions used their own protocols to collect whole blood in K2EDTA tubes. For TCRbeta analysis, collaborators shipped samples in one of three forms: frozen whole blood, isolated PBMCs, or DNA extracted from either of those sample types. Spanning cysteine to phenylalanine, the CDR3 consists of 13 amino acids. The retained sequence is limited to the CDR3, 39 bases, with the frame set at the first base. Sequences MNHEY (CDR1) and SMNVEV (CDR2) are obtained from the germline V gene (reference sequence). At the junction V is shortened by 3 bases and J by 0 bases, with 6 bases in between.

The sequence came from a middle-aged woman who had recovered from COVID-19. The material sequenced was peripheral blood. Recombination linked TRBV27 to TRBJ2-7; no D gene can be assigned with confidence. The CDR3 loop reads CASSLVSSYEQYF. The nucleotides read TGTGCCAGCAGTTTGGTGAGCTCCTACGAGCAGTACTTC.